This T cell receptor beta chain was recorded in a study of blood T cell repertoires in COVID-19. Across the study: There were acute and convalescent COVID-19 samples, and they came from the United States, Italy and Spain. PBMCs, B-cell-depleted T cells, or T cells were the source of the cDNA or gDNA that made up the material.

CDR3 length: 14 residues. CDR1 and CDR2 from the germline V gene are MNHEY and SVGAGI. The germline V and J ends were trimmed by 5 bases and 4 bases, with 9 bases remaining between them. The authors' processing: Counts of nucleated cells, estimated from reference gene primer amplification, were obtained. Sequencing used immunoSEQ multiplex PCR; TCRdb keeps in-frame clones, though not all of them. D and trimming were read from the DNA, whereas the V and J calls and clone size are those reported in that table. The sample contains 250,000 or so clones, roughly 89% of which appear only once. This chain connects TRBV6-5 to TRBJ1-6; D is ambiguous. The sample was peripheral blood. The sequence was collected from a woman aged 35 to 49 who had recovered from COVID-19. The chain's CDR3 is CASSTGIYNSPLHF. As DNA, the CDR3 is TGTGCCAGCAGTACCGGGATATATAATTCACCCCTCCACTTT.